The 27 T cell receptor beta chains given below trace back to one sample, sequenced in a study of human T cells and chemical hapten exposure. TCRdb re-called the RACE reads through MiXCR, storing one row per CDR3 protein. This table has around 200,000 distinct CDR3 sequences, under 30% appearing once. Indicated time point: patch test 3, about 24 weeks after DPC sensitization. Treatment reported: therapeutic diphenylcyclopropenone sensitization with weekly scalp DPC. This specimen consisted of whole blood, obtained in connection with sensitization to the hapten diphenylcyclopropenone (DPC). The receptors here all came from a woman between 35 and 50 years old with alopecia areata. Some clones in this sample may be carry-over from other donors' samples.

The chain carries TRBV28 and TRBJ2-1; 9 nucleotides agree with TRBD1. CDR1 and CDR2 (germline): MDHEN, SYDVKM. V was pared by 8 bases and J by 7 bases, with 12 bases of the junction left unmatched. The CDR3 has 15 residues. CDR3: CASGSRTGANNEQFF. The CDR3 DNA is TGTGCCAGCGGATCCCGGACAGGGGCGAATAATGAGCAGTTCTTC. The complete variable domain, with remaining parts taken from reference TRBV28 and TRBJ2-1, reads DVKVTQSSRYLVKRTGEKVFLECVQDMDHENMFWYRQDPGLGLRLIYFSYDVKMKEKGDIPEGYSVSREKKERFSLILESASTNQTSMYLCASGSRTGANNEQFFGPGTRLTVL.

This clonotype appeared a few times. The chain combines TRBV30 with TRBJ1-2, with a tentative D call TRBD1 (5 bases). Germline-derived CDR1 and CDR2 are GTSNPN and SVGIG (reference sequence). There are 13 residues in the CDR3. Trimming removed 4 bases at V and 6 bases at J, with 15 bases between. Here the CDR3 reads CAWKRARVDGYTF. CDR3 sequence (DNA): TGTGCCTGGAAGAGGGCCAGGGTTGATGGCTACACCTTC.

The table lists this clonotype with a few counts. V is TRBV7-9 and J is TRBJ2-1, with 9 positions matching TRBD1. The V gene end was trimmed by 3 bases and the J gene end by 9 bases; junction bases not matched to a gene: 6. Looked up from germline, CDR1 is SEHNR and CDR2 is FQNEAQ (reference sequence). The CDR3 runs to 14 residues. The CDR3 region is CASSFWDRATEQFF. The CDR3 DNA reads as TGTGCCAGCAGCTTTTGGGACAGGGCCACTGAGCAGTTCTTC. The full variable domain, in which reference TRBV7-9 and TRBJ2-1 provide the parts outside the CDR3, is DTGVSQNPRHKITKRGQNVTFRCDPISEHNRLYWYRQTLGQGPEFLTYFQNEAQLEKSRLLSDRFSAERPKGSFSTLEIQRTEQGDSAMYLCASSFWDRATEQFFGPGTRLTVL.

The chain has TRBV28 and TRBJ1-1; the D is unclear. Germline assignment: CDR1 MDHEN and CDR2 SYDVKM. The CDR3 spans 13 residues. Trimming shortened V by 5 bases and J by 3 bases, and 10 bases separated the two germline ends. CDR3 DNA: TGTGCCAGCAGTCTTTCTGCCTACACTGAAGCTTTCTTT. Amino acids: CASSLSAYTEAFF.

As DNA, the CDR3 is TGTGCCAGCAGTGATAGGCCCAACTACGAGCAGTACTTC. Translated, it gives CASSDRPNYEQYF. The V gene is TRBV27, the J gene TRBJ2-7, with unresolved D. The CDR3 loop spans 13 amino acids. Deletions cut 5 bases from V and 3 bases from J, with 11 bases between. Germline values: CDR1 MNHEY, CDR2 SMNVEV (reference sequence).

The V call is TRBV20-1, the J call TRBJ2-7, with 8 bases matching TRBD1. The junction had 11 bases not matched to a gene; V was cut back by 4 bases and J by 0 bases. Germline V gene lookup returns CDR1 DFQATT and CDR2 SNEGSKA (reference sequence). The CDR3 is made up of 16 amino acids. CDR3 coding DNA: TGCAGTGCTACGGTAGACGGACAGGGATACTCCTACGAGCAGTACTTC. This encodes CSATVDGQGYSYEQYF.

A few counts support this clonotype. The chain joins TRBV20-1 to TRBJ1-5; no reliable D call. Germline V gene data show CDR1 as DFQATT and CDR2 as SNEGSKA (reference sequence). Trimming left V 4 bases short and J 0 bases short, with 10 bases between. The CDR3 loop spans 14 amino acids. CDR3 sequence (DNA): TGCAGTGCTAAGGGTTCTTATAGCAATCAGCCCCAGCATTTT. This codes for CSAKGSYSNQPQHF.

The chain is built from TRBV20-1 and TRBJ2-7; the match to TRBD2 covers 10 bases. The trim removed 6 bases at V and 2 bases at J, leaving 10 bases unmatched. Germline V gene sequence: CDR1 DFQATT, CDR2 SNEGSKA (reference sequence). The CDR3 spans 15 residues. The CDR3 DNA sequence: TGCAGTGCCGCGGATCTAGCGGGAGCGACCTACGAGCAGTACTTC. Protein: CSAADLAGATYEQYF.

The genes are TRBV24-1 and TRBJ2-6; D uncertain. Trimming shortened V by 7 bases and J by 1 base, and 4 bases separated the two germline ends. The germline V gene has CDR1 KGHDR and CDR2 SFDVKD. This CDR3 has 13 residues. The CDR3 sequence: CATSRSGANVLTF. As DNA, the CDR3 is TGTGCCACCAGCAGGTCTGGGGCCAACGTCCTGACTTTC.

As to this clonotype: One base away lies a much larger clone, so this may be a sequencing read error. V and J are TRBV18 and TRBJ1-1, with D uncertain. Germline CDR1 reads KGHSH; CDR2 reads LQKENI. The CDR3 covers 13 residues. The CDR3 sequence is CARSRLGNTEAFF. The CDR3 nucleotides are TGTGCCAGATCACGCCTGGGAAACACTGAAGCTTTCTTT.

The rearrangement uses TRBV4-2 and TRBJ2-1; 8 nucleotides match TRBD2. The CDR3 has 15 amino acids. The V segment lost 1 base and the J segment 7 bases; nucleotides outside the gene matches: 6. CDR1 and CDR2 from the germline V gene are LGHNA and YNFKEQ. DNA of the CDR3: TGTGCCAGCAGCCAAGGGCTAGCGGGTGGGAATGAGCAGTTCTTC. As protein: CASSQGLAGGNEQFF.

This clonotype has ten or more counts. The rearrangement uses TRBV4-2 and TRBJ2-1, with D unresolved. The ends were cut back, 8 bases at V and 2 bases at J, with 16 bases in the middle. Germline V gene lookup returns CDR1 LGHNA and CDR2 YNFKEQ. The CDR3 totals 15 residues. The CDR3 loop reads CASRYAKDPYNEQFF. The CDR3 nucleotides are TGTGCCAGCCGTTATGCCAAGGACCCCTACAATGAGCAGTTCTTC.

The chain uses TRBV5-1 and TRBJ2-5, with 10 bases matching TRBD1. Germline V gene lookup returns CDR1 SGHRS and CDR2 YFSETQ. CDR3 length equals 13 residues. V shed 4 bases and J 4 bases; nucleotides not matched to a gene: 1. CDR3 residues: CASSRTGGETQYF. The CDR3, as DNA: TGCGCCAGCAGCCGGACAGGGGGAGAGACCCAGTACTTC.

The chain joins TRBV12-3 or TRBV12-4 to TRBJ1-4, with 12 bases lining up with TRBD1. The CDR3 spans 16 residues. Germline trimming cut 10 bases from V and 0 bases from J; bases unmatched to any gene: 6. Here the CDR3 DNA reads TGTGCCACCGGGACAGGGGGCCGCTCAACTAATGAAAAACTGTTTTTT. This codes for CATGTGGRSTNEKLFF.

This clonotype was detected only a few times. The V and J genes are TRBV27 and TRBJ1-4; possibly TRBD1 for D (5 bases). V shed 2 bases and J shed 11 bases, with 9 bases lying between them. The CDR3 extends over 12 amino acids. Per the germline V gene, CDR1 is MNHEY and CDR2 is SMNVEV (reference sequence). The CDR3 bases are TGTGCCAGCAGTTTAATGGGGGACAAACTGTTTTTT. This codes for CASSLMGDKLFF.

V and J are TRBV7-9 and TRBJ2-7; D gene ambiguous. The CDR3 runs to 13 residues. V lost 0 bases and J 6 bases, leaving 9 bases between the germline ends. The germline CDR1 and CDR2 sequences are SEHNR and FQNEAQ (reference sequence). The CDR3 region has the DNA TGTGCCAGCAGCTTAGCGGTCTTTAGCGAGCAGTACTTC. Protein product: CASSLAVFSEQYF. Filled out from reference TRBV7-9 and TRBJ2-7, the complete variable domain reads DTGVSQNPRHKITKRGQNVTFRCDPISEHNRLYWYRQTLGQGPEFLTYFQNEAQLEKSRLLSDRFSAERPKGSFSTLEIQRTEQGDSAMYLCASSLAVFSEQYFGPGTRLTVT.

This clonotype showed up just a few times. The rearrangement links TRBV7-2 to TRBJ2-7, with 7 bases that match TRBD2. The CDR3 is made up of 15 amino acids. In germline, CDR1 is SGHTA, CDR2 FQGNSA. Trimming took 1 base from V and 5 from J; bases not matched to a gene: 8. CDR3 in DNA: TGTGCCAGCAGCTTAGTTTCTAGCGGCACGGACGAGCAGTACTTC. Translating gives CASSLVSSGTDEQYF.

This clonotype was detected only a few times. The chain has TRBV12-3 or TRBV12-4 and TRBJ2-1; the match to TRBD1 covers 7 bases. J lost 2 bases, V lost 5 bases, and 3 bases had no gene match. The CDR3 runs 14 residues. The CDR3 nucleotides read TGTGCCAGCAGTCCGCAGGGGGCCTACAATGAGCAGTTCTTC. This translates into CASSPQGAYNEQFF.

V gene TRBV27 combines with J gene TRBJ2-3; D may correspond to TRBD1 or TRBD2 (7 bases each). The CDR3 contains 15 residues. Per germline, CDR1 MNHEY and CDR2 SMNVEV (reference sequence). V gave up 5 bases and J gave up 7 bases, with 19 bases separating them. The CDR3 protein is CASSPQGRGGNTQYF. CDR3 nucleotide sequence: TGTGCCAGCAGTCCTCAGGGCAGGGGGGGAAATACGCAGTATTTT.

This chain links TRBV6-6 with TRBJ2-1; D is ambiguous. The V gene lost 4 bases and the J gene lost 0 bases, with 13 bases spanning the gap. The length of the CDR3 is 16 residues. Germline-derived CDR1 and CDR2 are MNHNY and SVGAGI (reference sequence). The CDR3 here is CASSSLGVSSYNEQFF. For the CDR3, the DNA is TGTGCCAGCAGTTCTCTTGGGGTTAGCTCCTACAATGAGCAGTTCTTC.

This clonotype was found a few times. This CDR3 is CASSFFSGNTIYF. The CDR3 DNA follows: TGTGCCAGCAGTTTCTTTTCTGGAAACACCATATATTTT. V usage is TRBV28 and J usage is TRBJ1-3; D is uncertain. This CDR3 spans 13 amino acids. Per the germline V gene, CDR1 is MDHEN and CDR2 is SYDVKM. V lost 3 bases and J lost 1, with 4 bases in between.

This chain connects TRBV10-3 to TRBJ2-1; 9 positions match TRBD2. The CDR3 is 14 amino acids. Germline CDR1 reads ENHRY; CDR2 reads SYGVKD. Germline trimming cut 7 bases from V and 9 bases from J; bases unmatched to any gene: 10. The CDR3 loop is CAIKSSGSTGEQFF. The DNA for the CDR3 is TGTGCCATCAAGAGTAGCGGGAGCACGGGTGAGCAGTTCTTC.

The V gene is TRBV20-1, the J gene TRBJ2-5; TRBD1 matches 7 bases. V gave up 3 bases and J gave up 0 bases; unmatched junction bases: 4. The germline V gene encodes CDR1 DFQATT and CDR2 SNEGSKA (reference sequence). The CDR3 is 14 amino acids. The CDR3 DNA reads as TGCAGTGCTAGCAAGGGGGCAGACCAAGAGACCCAGTACTTC. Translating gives CSASKGADQETQYF.

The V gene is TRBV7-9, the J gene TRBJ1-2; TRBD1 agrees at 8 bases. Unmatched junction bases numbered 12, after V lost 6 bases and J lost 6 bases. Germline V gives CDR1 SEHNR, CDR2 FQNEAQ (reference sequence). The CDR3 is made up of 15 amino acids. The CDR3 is CASSSGQGGRNGYTF. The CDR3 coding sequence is TGTGCCAGCAGTTCCGGACAGGGAGGGAGAAATGGCTACACCTTC.

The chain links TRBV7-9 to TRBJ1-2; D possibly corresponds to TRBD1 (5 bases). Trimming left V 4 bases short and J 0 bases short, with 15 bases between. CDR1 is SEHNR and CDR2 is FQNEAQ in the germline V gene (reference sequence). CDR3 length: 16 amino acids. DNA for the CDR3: TGTGCCAGCAGCTCCGCAGGGATGGGTGCTAACTATGGCTACACCTTC. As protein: CASSSAGMGANYGYTF. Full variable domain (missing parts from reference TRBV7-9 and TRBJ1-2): DTGVSQNPRHKITKRGQNVTFRCDPISEHNRLYWYRQTLGQGPEFLTYFQNEAQLEKSRLLSDRFSAERPKGSFSTLEIQRTEQGDSAMYLCASSSAGMGANYGYTFGSGTRLTVV.

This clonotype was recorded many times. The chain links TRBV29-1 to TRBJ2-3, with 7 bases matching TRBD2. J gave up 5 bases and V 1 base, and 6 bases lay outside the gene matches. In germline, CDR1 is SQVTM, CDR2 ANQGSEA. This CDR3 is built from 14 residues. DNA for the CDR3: TGCAGCGTTGAAGGCGGGAGCGGAGGAGATACGCAGTATTTT. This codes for CSVEGGSGGDTQYF.

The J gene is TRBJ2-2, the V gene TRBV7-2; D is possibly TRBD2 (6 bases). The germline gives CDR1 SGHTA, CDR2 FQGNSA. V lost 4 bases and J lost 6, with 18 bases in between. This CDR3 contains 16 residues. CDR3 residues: CASSYQTLTGAGELFF. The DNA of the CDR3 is TGTGCCAGCAGCTACCAGACCTTGACGGGAGCCGGGGAGCTGTTTTTT.